Presented here are 2 T cell receptor beta chains from one specimen sequenced in a study of early stage breast cancer tumors (dated by TCRdb to about 2017). Library prep was done by the immunoSEQ multiplex PCR assay. TCRdb retrieved this table from immuneACCESS and kept in-frame rearrangements only. Not all clones are present; in checked studies, unresolved V genes account for under half, and no reason is known for the remainder. The sample table holds around 40,000 clones, of which 74% were seen once. 6.8% of the sample belongs to the ten largest clones. The sequencing sample was made of blood. The receptors originated from a person aged 60 to 70 with breast cancer.

The CDR3 DNA reads TGTGCCAGCTCAAATTACCCCGGGACTAGCGGGGGGGCCGGCACAGATACGCAGTATTTT. Its translation: CASSNYPGTSGGAGTDTQYF. This chain links TRBV18 with TRBJ2-3; TRBD2 matches at 16 bases. This CDR3 comprises 20 residues. CDR1 and CDR2 from the germline V gene are KGHSH and LQKENI. V lost 5 bases to trimming and J lost 1 base; unmatched junction nucleotides: 12.

The chain is built from TRBV7-2 and TRBJ2-3; 7 bases match TRBD2. V shed 5 bases and J 6 bases; nucleotides not matched to a gene: 8. There are 14 residues in the CDR3. Per germline, CDR1 SGHTA and CDR2 FQGNSA. The CDR3 nucleotides are TGTGCCAGCAGCGACCAGTGGGGAGGGGATACGCAGTATTTT. This gives the protein CASSDQWGGDTQYF.